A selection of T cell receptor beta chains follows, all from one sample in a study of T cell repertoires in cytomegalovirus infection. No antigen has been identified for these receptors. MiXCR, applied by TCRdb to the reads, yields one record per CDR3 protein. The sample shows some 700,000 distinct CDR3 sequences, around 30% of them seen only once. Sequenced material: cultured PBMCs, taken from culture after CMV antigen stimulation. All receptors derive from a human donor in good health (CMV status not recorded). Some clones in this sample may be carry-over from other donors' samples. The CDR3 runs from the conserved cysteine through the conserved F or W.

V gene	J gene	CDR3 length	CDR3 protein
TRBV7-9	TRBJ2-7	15	CASSRQTGTGGEQYF
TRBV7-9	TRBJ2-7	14	CASSQWTSTGEQYF
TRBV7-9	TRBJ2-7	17	CASSILGGRESRREQYF
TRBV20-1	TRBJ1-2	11	CSAKQHYGYTF
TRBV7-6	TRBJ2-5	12	CASNQQQETQYF
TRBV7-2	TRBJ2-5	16	CASSSRTGGGEETQYF
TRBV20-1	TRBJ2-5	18	CSARDPSAGGPLVETQYF
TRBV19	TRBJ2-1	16	CASSEIGTSGRNEQFF
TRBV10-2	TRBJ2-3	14	CASSVFGSPDTQYF
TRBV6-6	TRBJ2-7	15	CASSYPGQRDYEQYF
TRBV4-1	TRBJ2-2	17	CASSQGGANRRAGELFF
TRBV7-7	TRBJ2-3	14	CASSRGQTTDTQYF
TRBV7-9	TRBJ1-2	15	CASSWQGQANYGYTF
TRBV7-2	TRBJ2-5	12	CASTPGGETQYF
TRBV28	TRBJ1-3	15	CASRWGQGLGNTIYF